These T cell receptor beta chains were read from a single sample in a study of blood T cell repertoires in COVID-19. The protocol was immunoSEQ multiplex PCR, while the TCRdb copy is restricted to in-frame clones and leaves out a portion. Of 150,000 or so clones in the sample, approximately 92% were seen once. Sequenced input: peripheral blood. These receptor sequences come from a man aged 18 to 30 with COVID-19, enrolled during active disease. CDR3s include the opening cysteine and the closing phenylalanine or tryptophan. A D gene is named only where the DNA matches it firmly. Only part of the rows carry a size: once, few, many, or a class if the clone is expanded.

v_gene	len	j_gene	d_gene	abundance	CDR3aa	CDR3nt
TRBV11-2	16	TRBJ2-3	-	few	CASSLEPGSATDTQYF	TGTGCCAGCAGCTTAGAACCGGGATCGGCGACAGATACGCAGTATTTT
TRBV27	14	TRBJ1-5	-	-	CASSFSSAKQPQHF	TGTGCCAGCAGTTTCTCGTCCGCTAAGCAGCCCCAGCATTTT
TRBV7-9	14	TRBJ2-5	TRBD2	-	CASSHGGAGETQYF	TGTGCCAGCAGCCACGGGGGGGCAGGGGAGACCCAGTACTTC
TRBV7-8	14	TRBJ2-6	-	-	CASSLAGGANVLTF	TGTGCCAGCAGCTTAGCCGGTGGGGCCAACGTCCTGACTTTC
TRBV27	14	TRBJ2-5	-	-	CASSLTFTPETQYF	TGTGCCAGCAGTTTAACGTTTACTCCAGAGACCCAGTACTTC
TRBV11-2	15	TRBJ2-2	-	once	CASSLLGPYTGELFF	TGTGCCAGCAGCTTGCTAGGTCCTTACACCGGGGAGCTGTTTTTT
TRBV30	16	TRBJ2-2	TRBD2	-	CAWSVLLAGGPGELFF	TGTGCCTGGAGTGTCCTCCTAGCGGGAGGCCCCGGGGAGCTGTTTTTT
TRBV4-3	16	TRBJ2-7	-	-	CASSQVQGNGAYEQYF	TGCGCCAGCAGCCAAGTACAGGGAAATGGGGCTTACGAGCAGTACTTC
TRBV6-4	15	TRBJ1-5	TRBD1	once	CASSIFDRVNQPQHF	TGTGCCAGCAGTATCTTCGACAGGGTCAATCAGCCCCAGCATTTT
TRBV7-8	17	TRBJ1-5	-	-	CASSLGLGPGSNQPQHF	TGTGCCAGCAGCTTAGGATTGGGGCCGGGCAGCAATCAGCCCCAGCATTTT
TRBV4-3	15	TRBJ2-7	TRBD1	-	CASSQVGDSSYEQYF	TGCGCCAGCAGCCAAGTGGGGGACAGCTCCTACGAGCAGTACTTC
TRBV27	14	TRBJ2-1	-	-	CASSLLAVYNEQFF	TGTGCCAGCAGTCTGCTGGCTGTCTACAATGAGCAGTTCTTC
TRBV2	14	TRBJ2-1	TRBD1	many	CASTLQGAGNEQFF	TGTGCCAGCACCTTACAGGGGGCGGGGAATGAGCAGTTCTTC
TRBV7-6	14	TRBJ2-2	TRBD1	-	CASSIAGGAGELFF	TGTGCCAGCAGCATCGCAGGGGGAGCCGGGGAGCTGTTTTTT
TRBV5-1	15	TRBJ2-7	TRBD2	-	CASSLGSGSSYEQYF	TGCGCCAGCAGCTTGGGTAGCGGGAGCTCCTACGAGCAGTACTTC